This TCR beta chain came from a study of CD8 T cells in Susac syndrome. Study-wide results and limits: The authors found under 20 Susac-specific public clones in total CD8+ repertoires and five or six in CD8+ TEMRA repertoires.

After removal of 5 bases from V and 2 bases from J, the junction contained 11 bases not matched to a gene. CDR1 is DFQATT and CDR2 is SNEGSKA in the germline V gene (reference sequence). The CDR3 covers 15 residues. With random hexamers, about 0.45 to 1 ug RNA was reverse transcribed. TCRdb processed the immunoSEQ multiplex PCR reads anew with MiXCR; each CDR3 protein has one entry. The repertoire holds approximately 94,000 distinct CDR3 sequences, with around 96% as singletons. Recently defined diagnostic criteria classed the Susac syndrome patients as definite or probable. Worth noting for this clonotype: No antigen is known for it.

V and J are TRBV20-1 and TRBJ2-5, with 7 bases fitting TRBD1. The receptor was isolated from a human donor with Susac syndrome. The sample comprised CD8+ T cells from PBMCs. CDR3 sequence reads: CSAPAGTAKQETQYF. In nucleotides, the CDR3 is TGCAGTGCTCCTGCCGGGACAGCCAAGCAAGAGACCCAGTACTTC.